The clone carrying this TCR beta chain was counted between two and nine times. The antigen remains undetermined. Sample barcodes and UMIs were carried by the TCR alpha and TCR beta cDNA libraries that 5'RACE generated with constant-segment primers. TCRdb independently ran MiXCR on the 5' RACE reads; one entry per CDR3 protein. The sample has under 450,000 distinct CDR3 sequences; under 25% are singletons. The data stem from a study of T-cell memory formation after mild COVID-19. Study background: The two donors had largely donor-specific TCR clusters. Regarding the study as a whole: Researchers found some responding clones in pre-infection memory, a sign that cross-reactive memory joined. Shrinking CD4+ clones were chiefly CM and EM; CD8+ ones were chiefly EMRA.

This CDR3 is built from 16 residues. V was pared by 3 bases and J by 2 bases, with 14 bases between. Germline loops: CDR1 KGHSH, CDR2 LQKENI. The receptor was isolated from an adult woman who had mild COVID-19 (a few samples of this study predate the infection). Cell type and time point are not known. This chain uses TRBV18 with TRBJ1-5, with D possibly matching TRBD1 (5 bases). Sequenced material: PBMCs or a T cell subset sorted from them (not recorded which). This CDR3 is CASSPQGSLGNQPQHF. CDR3 in DNA: TGTGCCAGCTCACCCCAGGGTTCCCTGGGCAATCAGCCCCAGCATTTT. The variable domain in full, with the rest retrieved from reference TRBV18 and TRBJ1-5, is NAGVMQNPRHLVRRRGQEARLRCSPMKGHSHVYWYRQLPEEGLKFMVYLQKENIIDESGMPKERFSAEFPKEGPSILRIQQVVRGDSAAYFCASSPQGSLGNQPQHFGDGTRLSIL.